This is a list of T cell receptor beta chains from one sample in a study of T cell changes during pregnancy in multiple sclerosis. Assay: immunoSEQ multiplex PCR; the TCRdb copy retains only in-frame clones and omits some. The table has over 35,000 clones, 75% to 95% seen once. Sequencing was performed on CD4+ T cells from peripheral blood mononuclear cells, taken in the third trimester of pregnancy. These receptors came from a female donor with multiple sclerosis, enrolled in a pregnancy study. CDR3s include the opening cysteine and the closing phenylalanine or tryptophan.

length: 12; J: TRBJ2-5; V: TRBV13; CDR3: CASSGRLGTQYF
length: 16; J: TRBJ2-7; V: TRBV19; CDR3: CASSIVAGQGHYEQYF
length: 17; J: TRBJ1-3; V: TRBV7-2; CDR3: CASSPGTGASSGNTIYF
length: 15; J: TRBJ2-3; V: TRBV7-2; CDR3: CASSLTSVITDTQYF
length: 16; J: TRBJ2-3; V: TRBV5-5; CDR3: CASSSGTGLSTDTQYF
length: 15; J: TRBJ2-2; V: TRBV27; CDR3: CASSVAGVVTGELFF
length: 12; J: TRBJ1-4; V: TRBV28; CDR3: CASRGSGEKLFF
length: 14; J: TRBJ2-1; V: TRBV9; CDR3: CASSVTSSRGEQFF
length: 13; J: TRBJ2-2; V: TRBV6-5; CDR3: CASKDRVAGELFF
length: 13; J: TRBJ1-2; V: TRBV19; CDR3: CASRTQGNYGYTF
length: 13; J: TRBJ2-7; V: TRBV4-1; CDR3: CASSRNGAYEQYF
length: 14; J: TRBJ1-2; V: TRBV5-5; CDR3: CASSLDRVNYGYTF
length: 18; J: TRBJ2-2; V: TRBV5-5; CDR3: CASSLGLGGRTNTGELFF
length: 14; J: TRBJ2-7; V: TRBV13; CDR3: CASSLGQGRAEQYF
length: 18; J: TRBJ1-1; V: TRBV4-1; CDR3: CASSPSAGTGGRRTEAFF
length: 12; J: TRBJ2-1; V: TRBV28; CDR3: CASSSIFDEQFF
length: 16; J: TRBJ2-3; V: TRBV19; CDR3: CASRNRGQGATDTQYF
length: 13; J: TRBJ2-7; V: TRBV6-4; CDR3: CASSRERGTEQYF
length: 16; J: TRBJ2-7; V: TRBV28; CDR3: CASSRGGGWSSYEQYF
length: 14; J: TRBJ2-5; V: TRBV5-1; CDR3: CASSFRGGKETQYF
length: 12; J: TRBJ1-1; V: TRBV29-1; CDR3: CSVNDRNTEAFF
length: 12; J: TRBJ2-1; V: TRBV29-1; CDR3: CSARGQGNEQFF
length: 16; J: TRBJ2-3; V: TRBV2; CDR3: CASRRLAGGSTDTQYF